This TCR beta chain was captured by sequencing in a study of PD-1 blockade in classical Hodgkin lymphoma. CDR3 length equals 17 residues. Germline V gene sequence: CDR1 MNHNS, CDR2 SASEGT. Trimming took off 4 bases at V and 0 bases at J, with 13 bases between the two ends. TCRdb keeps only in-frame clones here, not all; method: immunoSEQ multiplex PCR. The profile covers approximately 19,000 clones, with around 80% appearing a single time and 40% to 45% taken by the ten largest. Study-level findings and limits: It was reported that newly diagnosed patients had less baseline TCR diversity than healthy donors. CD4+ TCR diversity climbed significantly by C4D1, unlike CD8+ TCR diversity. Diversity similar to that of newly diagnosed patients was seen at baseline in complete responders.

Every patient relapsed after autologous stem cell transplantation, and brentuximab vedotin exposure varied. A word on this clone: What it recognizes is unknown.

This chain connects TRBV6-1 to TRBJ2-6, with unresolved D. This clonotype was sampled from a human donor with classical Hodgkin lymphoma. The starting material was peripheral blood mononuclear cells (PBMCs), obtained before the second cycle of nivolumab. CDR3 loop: CASSVFGRTSGANVLTF. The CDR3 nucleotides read TGTGCCAGCAGTGTGTTTGGGCGAACCTCTGGGGCCAACGTCCTGACTTTC.